The rows below give T cell receptor beta chains drawn from one sample of a study of cytomegalovirus exposure and HLA in healthy donors. The repertoire was sequenced with immunoSEQ multiplex PCR; TCRdb's copy has only in-frame clones and lacks some. This sample lists roughly 41,000 clones; its ten largest clones have approximately 1.2%. Input material: PBMCs. The origin of the receptors is a woman aged 35 to 49 in good health and CMV-seronegative. CDR3s include the opening cysteine and the closing phenylalanine or tryptophan. The D gene is left open where the match is weak.

>TRBV30|TRBJ1-3|NA
TGTGCCTGGAGTGTAGCTCGGGGAAACACCATATATTTT
CAWSVARGNTIYF
>TRBV7-2|TRBJ2-7|NA
TGTGCCAGCAGCCCTCAGGGATCCGAGCAGTACTTC
CASSPQGSEQYF
>TRBV5-1|TRBJ1-3|TRBD1
TGCGCCAGCAGCTTAACGGGACAGGGAAACACCATATATTTT
CASSLTGQGNTIYF
>TRBV28|TRBJ2-7|NA
TGTGCCAGCAGTTCCGCGCCCGCCCGCTACGAGCAGTACTTC
CASSSAPARYEQYF
>TRBV6-5|TRBJ1-1|NA
TGTGCCAGCAGTTACTCGAACCCGGGATTTAACGCTGAAGCTTTCTTT
CASSYSNPGFNAEAFF
>TRBV30|TRBJ1-5|NA
TGTGCCTGGAGCGTAGACAGTAATCAGCCCCAGCATTTT
CAWSVDSNQPQHF
>TRBV18|TRBJ1-3|TRBD1
TGTGCCAGCGGACAGGGGGCTGGAAACACCATATATTTT
CASGQGAGNTIYF
>TRBV6-1|TRBJ1-1|TRBD1
TGTGCCAGCAGTAAAACCAGGGGGCAAGCTTTCTTT
CASSKTRGQAFF
>TRBV28|TRBJ1-5|NA
TGTGCCAGCAGTTTAGGTGGGAGGACTCAGGGAGCCCAGCATTTT
CASSLGGRTQGAQHF
>TRBV18|TRBJ2-2|NA
TGTGCCAGCTCACCACTCGCAGGGACCGGGGAGCTGTTTTTT
CASSPLAGTGELFF
>TRBV7-3|TRBJ2-7|TRBD2
TGTGCCAGCAGCTTTTGGCGGGAGAAGCTGTACTTC
CASSFWREKLYF
>TRBV20-1|TRBJ1-2|NA
TGCAGTGCTTCCTATAACTATGGCTACACCTTC
CSASYNYGYTF
>TRBV5-8|TRBJ2-1|TRBD1
TGTGCCAGCAGCACAGGGACAGCCCGCTCCTACAATGAGCAGTTCTTC
CASSTGTARSYNEQFF
>TRBV9|TRBJ1-2|NA
TGTGCCAGCAGCTCCCGGGGTCGGGGCTACACCTTC
CASSSRGRGYTF
>TRBV28|TRBJ2-6|TRBD1
TGTGCCAGCAGTCGACTTGGCGCTCGGGACAGGGGGCACTCTGGGGCCAACGTCCTGACTTTC
CASSRLGARDRGHSGANVLTF
>TRBV11-2|TRBJ2-1|TRBD2
TGTGCCAGCAGTAGGACTAGCGGGAGAGTCGATGAGCAGTTCTTC
CASSRTSGRVDEQFF
>TRBV10-3|TRBJ2-7|NA
TGTGCCATCAGTGAGTCAAGGTCGGGGATGGGGGCGTCCTACGAGCAGTACTTC
CAISESRSGMGASYEQYF
>TRBV5-4|TRBJ2-1|TRBD2
TGTGCCAGCAGCGATAGGACTAGCGGGGCTCTGGAGCAGTTCTTC
CASSDRTSGALEQFF
>TRBV7-3|TRBJ2-7|NA
TGTGCCAGCTCGCAGGGGTTGGGCAAATACGAGCAGTACTTC
CASSQGLGKYEQYF
>TRBV28|TRBJ1-5|NA
TGTGCCAGCAGCCGCACAGGAGCTAGCAATCAGCCCCAGCATTTT
CASSRTGASNQPQHF
>TRBV15|TRBJ2-1|TRBD2
TGTGCCACCAGCGGACGGCGGGAGGGTTACAATGAGCAGTTCTTC
CATSGRREGYNEQFF
>TRBV18|TRBJ2-7|TRBD1
TGTGCCAGCTCACCAGCAGGGGGCAGCGGCGAGCAGTACTTC
CASSPAGGSGEQYF
>TRBV19|TRBJ1-1|NA
TGTGCCACCAGCGCTTTGGGAGGGCTGGGGGGTGAAGCTTTCTTT
CATSALGGLGGEAFF
>TRBV6-5|TRBJ1-5|TRBD1
TGTGCCAGCAGGTTGGGACAGGGGAACAAGCCCCAGCATTTT
CASRLGQGNKPQHF